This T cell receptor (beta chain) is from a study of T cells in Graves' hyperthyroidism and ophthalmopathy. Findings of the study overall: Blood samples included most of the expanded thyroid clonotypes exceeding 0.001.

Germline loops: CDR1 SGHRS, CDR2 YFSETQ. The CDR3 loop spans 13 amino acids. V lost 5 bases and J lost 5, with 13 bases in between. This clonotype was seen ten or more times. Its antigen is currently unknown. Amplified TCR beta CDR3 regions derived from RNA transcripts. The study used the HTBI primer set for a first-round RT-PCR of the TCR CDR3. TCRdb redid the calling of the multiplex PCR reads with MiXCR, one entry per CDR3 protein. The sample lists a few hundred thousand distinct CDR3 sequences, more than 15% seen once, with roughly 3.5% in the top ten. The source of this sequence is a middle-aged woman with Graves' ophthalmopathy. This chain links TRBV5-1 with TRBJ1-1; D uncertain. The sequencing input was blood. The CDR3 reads CASSSTFGTEAFF. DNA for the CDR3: TGCGCCAGCAGTTCGACATTCGGTACTGAAGCTTTCTTT.